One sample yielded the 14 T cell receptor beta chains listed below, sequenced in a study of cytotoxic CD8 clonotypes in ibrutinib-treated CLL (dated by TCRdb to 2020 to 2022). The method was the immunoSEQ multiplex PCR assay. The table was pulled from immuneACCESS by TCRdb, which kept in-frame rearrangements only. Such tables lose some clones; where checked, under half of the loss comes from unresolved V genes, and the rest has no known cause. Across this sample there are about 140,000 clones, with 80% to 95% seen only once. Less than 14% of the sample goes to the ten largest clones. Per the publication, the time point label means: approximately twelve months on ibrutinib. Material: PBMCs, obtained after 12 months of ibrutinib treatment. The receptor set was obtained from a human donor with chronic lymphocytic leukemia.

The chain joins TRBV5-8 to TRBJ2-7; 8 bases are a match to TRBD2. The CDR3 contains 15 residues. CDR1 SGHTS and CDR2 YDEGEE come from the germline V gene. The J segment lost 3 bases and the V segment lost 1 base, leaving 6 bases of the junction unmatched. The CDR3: CASSLKASGYYEQYF. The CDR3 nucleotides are TGTGCCAGCAGCTTGAAGGCTAGCGGGTACTACGAGCAGTACTTC.

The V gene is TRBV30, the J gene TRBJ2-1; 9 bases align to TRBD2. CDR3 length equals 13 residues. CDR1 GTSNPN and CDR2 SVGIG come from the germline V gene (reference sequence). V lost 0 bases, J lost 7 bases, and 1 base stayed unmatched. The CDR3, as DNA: TGTGCCTGGAGTGTAAGCGGGAGGAATGAGCAGTTCTTC. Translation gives CAWSVSGRNEQFF.

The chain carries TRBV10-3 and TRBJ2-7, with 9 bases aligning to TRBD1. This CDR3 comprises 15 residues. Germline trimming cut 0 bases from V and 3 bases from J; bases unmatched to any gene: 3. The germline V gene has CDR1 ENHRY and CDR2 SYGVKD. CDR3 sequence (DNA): TGTGCCATCAGTGAGTCGATGGGACAGGGCTACGAGCAGTACTTC. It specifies CAISESMGQGYEQYF.

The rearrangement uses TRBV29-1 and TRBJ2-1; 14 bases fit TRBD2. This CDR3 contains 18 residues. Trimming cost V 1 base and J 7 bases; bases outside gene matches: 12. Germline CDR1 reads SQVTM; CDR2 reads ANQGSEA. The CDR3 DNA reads TGCAGCGTTGAAGCTCCCCCCATCGGACTAGCGGGAGGTAATGAGCAGTTCTTC. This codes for CSVEAPPIGLAGGNEQFF.

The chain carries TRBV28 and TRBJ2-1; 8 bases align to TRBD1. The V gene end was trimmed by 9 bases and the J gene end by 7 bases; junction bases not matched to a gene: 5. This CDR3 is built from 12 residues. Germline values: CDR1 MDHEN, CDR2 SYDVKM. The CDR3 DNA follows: TGTGCCAGTCTAGACAGGGGTAATGAGCAGTTCTTC. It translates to CASLDRGNEQFF.

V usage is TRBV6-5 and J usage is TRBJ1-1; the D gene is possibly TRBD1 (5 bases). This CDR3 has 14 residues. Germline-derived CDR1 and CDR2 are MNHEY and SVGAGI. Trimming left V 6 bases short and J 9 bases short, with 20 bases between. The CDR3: CASRQPDSIQQAFF. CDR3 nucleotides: TGTGCCAGCAGGCAACCCGACAGCATACAACAAGCTTTCTTT.

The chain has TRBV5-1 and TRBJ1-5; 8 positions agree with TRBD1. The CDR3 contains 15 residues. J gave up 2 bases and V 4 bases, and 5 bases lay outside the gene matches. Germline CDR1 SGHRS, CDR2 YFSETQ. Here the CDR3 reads CASSPGQGGNQPQHF. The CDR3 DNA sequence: TGCGCCAGCAGCCCCGGACAGGGTGGCAATCAGCCCCAGCATTTT. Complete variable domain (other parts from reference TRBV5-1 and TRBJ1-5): KAGVTQTPRYLIKTRGQQVTLSCSPISGHRSVSWYQQTPGQGLQFLFEYFSETQRNKGNFPGRFSGRQFSNSRSEMNVSTLELGDSALYLCASSPGQGGNQPQHFGDGTRLSIL.

The chain's CDR3 is CASRAMSRYGYTF. The CDR3 coding sequence is TGTGCCAGCAGGGCAATGTCCCGTTATGGCTACACCTTC. The chain employs TRBV28 and TRBJ1-2; no reliable D call. Germline V gives CDR1 MDHEN, CDR2 SYDVKM. V was shortened by 6 bases and J by 5 bases, with 13 bases between the two germline ends. The CDR3 loop spans 13 amino acids.

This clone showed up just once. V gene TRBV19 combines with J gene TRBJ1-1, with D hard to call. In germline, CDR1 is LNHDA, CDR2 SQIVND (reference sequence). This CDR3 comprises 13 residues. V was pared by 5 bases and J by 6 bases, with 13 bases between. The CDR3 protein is CASSWQADAEAFF. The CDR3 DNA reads TGTGCCAGTAGTTGGCAGGCCGACGCTGAAGCTTTCTTT.

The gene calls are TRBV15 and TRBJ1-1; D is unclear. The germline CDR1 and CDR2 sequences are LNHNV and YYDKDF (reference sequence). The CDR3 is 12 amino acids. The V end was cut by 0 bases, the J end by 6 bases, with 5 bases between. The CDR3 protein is CATSRDRAEAFF. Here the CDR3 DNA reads TGTGCCACCAGCAGAGACCGCGCTGAAGCTTTCTTT.

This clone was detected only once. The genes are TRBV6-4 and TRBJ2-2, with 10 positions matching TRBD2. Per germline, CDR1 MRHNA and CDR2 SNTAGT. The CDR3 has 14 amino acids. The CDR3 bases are TGTGCTACTCGACTAGCGGGGAACACCGGGGAGCTGTTTTTT. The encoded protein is CATRLAGNTGELFF.

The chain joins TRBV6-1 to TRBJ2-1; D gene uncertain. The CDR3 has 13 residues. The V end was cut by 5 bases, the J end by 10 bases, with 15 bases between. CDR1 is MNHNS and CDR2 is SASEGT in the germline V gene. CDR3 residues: CASSPFQLTEQFF. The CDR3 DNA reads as TGTGCCAGCAGTCCCTTTCAACTGACAGAGCAGTTCTTC.

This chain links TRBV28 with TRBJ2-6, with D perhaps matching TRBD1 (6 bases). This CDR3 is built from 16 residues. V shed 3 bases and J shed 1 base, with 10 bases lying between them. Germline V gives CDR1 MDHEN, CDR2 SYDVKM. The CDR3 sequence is CASSLFRGSGANVLTF. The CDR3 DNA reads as TGTGCCAGCAGTTTGTTTAGGGGGTCTGGGGCCAACGTCCTGACTTTC.

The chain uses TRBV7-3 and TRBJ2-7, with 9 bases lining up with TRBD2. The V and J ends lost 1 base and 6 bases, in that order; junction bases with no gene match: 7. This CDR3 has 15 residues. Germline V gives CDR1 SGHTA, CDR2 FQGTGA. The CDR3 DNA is TGTGCCAGCAGCTTAAATGTAGCGGGAGTTCGCGAGCAGTACTTC. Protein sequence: CASSLNVAGVREQYF.